The T cell receptor (beta chain) under discussion was sequenced for a study of identical twins. Per germline, CDR1 SGDLS and CDR2 YYNGEE. The V and J ends lost 3 bases and 4 bases, in that order; junction bases with no gene match: 7. The CDR3 is made up of 15 amino acids. In this sample, this clonotype turned up a few times. TCRdb fed the 5' RACE reads into MiXCR, producing one record per CDR3 protein. Here the sample spans 1.5 million to 2 million distinct CDR3 sequences, more than 30% being singletons. This sequence was found in a newborn girl in good health. V and J are TRBV9 and TRBJ1-2, with 9 positions matching TRBD1. What was sequenced was cord blood. Written as DNA, the CDR3 is TGTGCCAGCAGCGACCGGACAGGGGAGCTCTATGGCTACACCTTC. Translating gives CASSDRTGELYGYTF.